This T cell receptor beta chain derives from a study of blood T cell repertoires in COVID-19. The trim removed 5 bases at V and 4 bases at J, leaving 11 bases unmatched. Germline values: CDR1 SGHNT, CDR2 YENEEA. The CDR3 has 18 amino acids. The method was immunoSEQ multiplex PCR; TCRdb's version includes in-frame clones alone and lacks a portion of them. The data hold about 240,000 clones, with roughly nine tenths observed a single time. The J gene is TRBJ1-4, the V gene TRBV11-3; 12 bases map to TRBD1. Sample: peripheral blood. The clonotype originates from a man aged 55 to 70 with acute or convalescent COVID-19. The CDR3 loop reads CASSPNPGQGASNEKLFF. The CDR3 bases are TGTGCCAGCAGCCCAAATCCGGGACAGGGGGCGAGTAATGAAAAACTGTTTTTT.